The next 13 T cell receptor beta chains were all read from a single sample in a study of shared clonotypes between healthy human individuals. Some clones are missing from TCRdb's copy, which holds only in-frame ones; the method was immunoSEQ multiplex PCR. Here the sample spans roughly 480,000 clones, around three quarters being singletons. The material sequenced was PBMCs. These receptors came from a woman in her forties in good health. Some clones in this sample may be carry-over from other donors' samples.

With regard to this clone: It differs at one base from a far larger clone, so likely a read error. No conserved phenylalanine or tryptophan ends this CDR3, so it is likely a read error. The chain uses TRBV28 and TRBJ1-1, with a possible D match to TRBD1 (5 bases). The CDR3 has 18 amino acids. V was clipped by 2 bases and J by 4 bases, with 23 bases between them. Germline V gene data show CDR1 as MDHEN and CDR2 as SYDVKM. CDR3 bases: TGTGCCAGCAGTTTACCTACCTCCACTAGGGGCGCGGTCACTGAAGCTTTCCTT. Encoded protein: CASSLPTSTRGAVTEAFL.

This clone was seen a handful of times. This sequence joins TRBV11-2 and TRBJ1-2, with no clear D. The germline V and J ends were trimmed by 2 bases and 4 bases, with 8 bases remaining between them. The CDR3 is 13 residues long. The germline gives CDR1 SGHAT, CDR2 FQNNGV. CDR3 residues: CASSLSLLYGYTF. DNA for the CDR3: TGTGCCAGCAGCTTAAGTCTTCTCTATGGCTACACCTTC.

The chain is built from TRBV19 and TRBJ2-7; D perhaps matches TRBD2 (6 bases). Trimming removed 4 bases from V and 0 bases from J, with 16 bases in between. The CDR3 extends over 16 amino acids. Germline V CDR1 and CDR2: LNHDA, SQIVND (reference sequence). This CDR3 reads CASSSPGGESSYEQYF. CDR3 bases: TGTGCCAGTAGTAGCCCGGGCGGGGAGAGCTCCTACGAGCAGTACTTC.

The CDR3 protein is CASSFSSGSYEQYF. CDR3 DNA: TGCGCCAGCAGCTTCTCTAGCGGGAGTTACGAGCAGTACTTC. The chain joins TRBV5-1 to TRBJ2-5, with TRBD2 matching 10 bases. The tail of the sequence fits TRBJ2-7 better, so the J call may be wrong. Germline values: CDR1 SGHRS, CDR2 YFSETQ. The CDR3 totals 14 residues.

The CDR3 DNA reads TGTGCCTGGAGCGCCTCAACAGGGGGTTATGGCTACACCTTC. It specifies CAWSASTGGYGYTF. V gene TRBV30 combines with J gene TRBJ1-2; 8 bases line up with TRBD1. The length of the CDR3 is 14 residues. CDR1 is GTSNPN, CDR2 SVGIG, per germline (reference sequence). Trimming cost V 3 bases and J 5 bases; bases outside gene matches: 8.

The chain is built from TRBV28 and TRBJ1-2, with D possibly TRBD1 on 6 matching bases. This CDR3 has 11 residues. Between the trimmed V and J ends, which lost 8 bases and 4 bases, there was a span of 8 bases. Germline CDR1 reads MDHEN; CDR2 reads SYDVKM. The CDR3 nucleotides read TGTGCCAGCTGGGGGCGCTATGGCTACACCTTC. This codes for CASWGRYGYTF.

Details on this clone: The same CDR3 arises from other DNA sequences in this sample as well. This chain uses TRBV15 with TRBJ1-5; 7 nucleotides agree with TRBD1. The germline CDR1 and CDR2 sequences are LNHNV and YYDKDF (reference sequence). The CDR3 loop spans 14 amino acids. V shed 0 bases, J shed 5 bases, and the junction held 1 base outside the gene matches. DNA for the CDR3: TGTGCCACCAGCAGAGACAGGGGGGATCAGCCCCAGCATTTT. Its protein is CATSRDRGDQPQHF.

The rearrangement joins TRBV5-1 to TRBJ1-2, with 8 positions matching TRBD1. The CDR3 length is 13 residues. The ends lost 0 bases at V and 8 bases at J; junction bases unmatched: 3. Germline CDR1 and CDR2: SGHRS and YFSETQ. The DNA of the CDR3 is TGCGCCAGCAGCTTGGCCCGGGACAGGGGCTACACCTTC. Translated: CASSLARDRGYTF.

This clone was detected only a few times. The chain joins TRBV5-6 to TRBJ1-1; TRBD1 matches at 7 bases. CDR1 and CDR2 (germline): SGHDT, YYEEEE. This CDR3 region has 17 residues. The V segment lost 0 bases and the J segment 1 base; nucleotides outside the gene matches: 9. The CDR3 DNA sequence: TGTGCCAGCAGCTTGGAGACAGGGAGAGGTTGGAACACTGAAGCTTTCTTT. Translated, it gives CASSLETGRGWNTEAFF.

At least ten counts were recorded for this clone. V gene TRBV7-9 combines with J gene TRBJ2-5; TRBD2 agrees at 14 bases. Judging by the DNA end, TRBJ2-7 fits better; the J call may be wrong. The CDR3 extends over 16 amino acids. The germline CDR1 and CDR2 sequences are SEHNR and FQNEAQ (reference sequence). The CDR3 nucleotides are TGTGCCAGCAGTCGTCCCGGGACTAGCGGGAGTACCGAGCAGTACTTC. Translating it yields CASSRPGTSGSTEQYF.

The table lists this clone with a few counts. V is TRBV28 and J is TRBJ1-6; D unresolved. V was trimmed by 6 bases and J by 11 bases, leaving 14 bases between them. Germline assignment: CDR1 MDHEN and CDR2 SYDVKM. The length of the CDR3 is 13 residues. The CDR3: CASRLGREPPLHF. In nucleotides, the CDR3 is TGTGCCAGCAGGCTCGGGCGTGAGCCACCCCTCCACTTT.

About this clone itself: A much larger clone is a single base away; this may be a read error. The sample holds other DNA sequences that translate to the same CDR3. V gene TRBV11-2 combines with J gene TRBJ2-3; no clear D. Trimming stripped 0 bases from V and 4 bases from J, with 5 bases between. CDR3 length: 13 residues. Germline V lookup: CDR1 SGHAT, CDR2 FQNNGV. CDR3 in amino acids: CASSLDRADTQYF. The CDR3 nucleotides read TGTGCCAGCAGCTTAGATCGGGCAGATACGCAGTATTTT.

The chain is built from TRBV7-8 and TRBJ2-2; D is undetermined. V lost 3 bases and J lost 6, with 8 bases in between. CDR1 and CDR2 from the germline V gene are SGHVS and FQNEAQ. The CDR3 has 13 amino acids. This chain's CDR3 is CASSFRRAGELFF. The CDR3 bases are TGTGCCAGCAGCTTTAGACGGGCCGGGGAGCTGTTTTTT. The entire variable domain, with the rest obtained from reference TRBV7-8 and TRBJ2-2, is as follows: GAGVSQSPRYKVAKRGQDVALRCDPISGHVSLFWYQQALGQGPEFLTYFQNEAQLDKSGLPSDRFFAERPEGSVSTLKIQRTQQEDSAVYLCASSFRRAGELFFGEGSRLTVL.